This entry is about one TCR beta chain. The germline V and J ends were trimmed by 2 bases and 7 bases, with 11 bases remaining between them. This CDR3 has 13 residues. Germline CDR1 MNHEY, CDR2 SVGAGI. As originally analysed: Nucleated cell number was recorded as an estimate derived from reference gene primer amplification. Clones were sequenced by immunoSEQ multiplex PCR, and TCRdb holds only the in-frame ones, with some missing. The V and J calls and clone size are taken from that table; D and trimming were inferred from the DNA. Of under 20,000 clones in the sample, more than 65% are singletons; the top ten hold over 15%. This sample is drawn from a study of blood T cell repertoires in COVID-19. Study summary: T cells, B-cell-depleted T cells, or PBMCs provided the cDNA or gDNA that served as material.

While infection was still active, Seattle patients were enrolled and then followed longitudinally. The chain couples TRBV6-5 to TRBJ1-2; D is perhaps TRBD1 (6 bases). The material sequenced was peripheral blood. The clonotype originates from a man aged 70 or older with COVID-19, enrolled during active disease. The DNA for the CDR3 is TGTGCCAGCAGTTACATGGGGGCCGGTGGCTACACCTTC. This codes for CASSYMGAGGYTF.